The 15 T cell receptor beta chains presented below share a single source sample, sequenced in a study of blood T cell repertoires in COVID-19 (dated by TCRdb to about 2020). Receptor amplification or capture employed the immunoSEQ multiplex PCR assay. TCRdb re-hosts the immuneACCESS table, in-frame sequences only. Its copies lack some clones; in the studies checked, an unresolved V gene accounts for under half of them, and the cause for the rest is not known. For this sample there are approximately 150,000 clones; about 92% appear just once. The ten largest clones capture roughly a sixth of the sample. Sequencing was performed on peripheral blood. The source of these receptors is a man in his sixties with active or convalescent COVID-19.

This chain links TRBV11-3 with TRBJ2-1, with 11 bases identical to TRBD2. From germline, CDR1 is SGHNT and CDR2 YENEEA. The V segment lost 5 bases and the J segment 10 bases; nucleotides outside the gene matches: 10. The CDR3 spans 15 residues. The CDR3: CASSAGLAETGEQFF. The CDR3 region has the DNA TGTGCCAGCAGCGCGGGACTAGCGGAGACTGGGGAGCAGTTCTTC.

The chain uses TRBV9 and TRBJ2-2, with D tentatively TRBD1 (5 bases). Germline V gives CDR1 SGDLS, CDR2 YYNGEE. V shed 1 base and J shed 0 bases, with 10 bases lying between them. The CDR3 is 16 residues long. CDR3 DNA sequence: TGTGCCAGCAGCGTATCAGGGCATTCGAACACCGGGGAGCTGTTTTTT. This encodes CASSVSGHSNTGELFF. Complete variable domain (other parts from reference TRBV9 and TRBJ2-2): DSGVTQTPKHLITATGQRVTLRCSPRSGDLSVYWYQQSLDQGLQFLIQYYNGEERAKGNILERFSAQQFPDLHSELNLSSLELGDSALYFCASSVSGHSNTGELFFGEGSRLTVL.

The chain is built from TRBV7-9 and TRBJ2-1; TRBD1 is a possible D gene (5 bases). Germline CDR1 SEHNR, CDR2 FQNEAQ (reference sequence). The CDR3 totals 16 residues. The V end was cut by 0 bases, the J end by 2 bases, with 11 bases between. This CDR3 is CASSLAGSGTYNEQFF. CDR3 nucleotide sequence: TGTGCCAGCAGCTTAGCGGGTTCAGGGACCTACAATGAGCAGTTCTTC. The variable domain in full, with the rest retrieved from reference TRBV7-9 and TRBJ2-1, is DTGVSQNPRHKITKRGQNVTFRCDPISEHNRLYWYRQTLGQGPEFLTYFQNEAQLEKSRLLSDRFSAERPKGSFSTLEIQRTEQGDSAMYLCASSLAGSGTYNEQFFGPGTRLTVL.

V gene TRBV30 combines with J gene TRBJ1-3; TRBD1 might be the D (5 bases). Germline V gives CDR1 GTSNPN, CDR2 SVGIG (reference sequence). Trimming took off 4 bases at V and 0 bases at J, with 16 bases between the two ends. This CDR3 is built from 16 residues. The CDR3 region is CAWTYSLTDSGNTIYF. The CDR3 nucleotides are TGTGCCTGGACCTACTCATTGACAGACTCTGGAAACACCATATATTTT. Together with reference TRBV30 and TRBJ1-3, the CDR3 gives the full variable domain: SQTIHQWPATLVQPVGSPLSLECTVEGTSNPNLYWYRQAAGRGLQLLFYSVGIGQISSEVPQNLSASRPQDRQFILSSKKLLLSDSGFYLCAWTYSLTDSGNTIYFGEGSWLTVV.

The chain couples TRBV10-1 to TRBJ2-3, with 8 bases matching TRBD2. Germline V lookup: CDR1 WNHNN, CDR2 SYGVQD (reference sequence). This CDR3 has 17 amino acids. The V gene end was trimmed by 3 bases and the J gene end by 6 bases; junction bases not matched to a gene: 14. CDR3 nucleotides: TGCGCCAGCAGTGACGGGGCGGGAGGAGGGCCAGGGGATACGCAGTATTTT. This encodes CASSDGAGGGPGDTQYF.

The chain recombines TRBV6-2 or TRBV6-3 with TRBJ1-2; 7 bases align to TRBD1. The ends lost 2 bases at V and 3 bases at J; junction bases unmatched: 12. The CDR3 covers 17 residues. CDR1 and CDR2 (germline): MNHEY, SVGEGT. CDR3 in DNA: TGTGCCAGCAGTTACCCAGTGGAGGGGGCGAAGGACTATGGCTACACCTTC. Protein: CASSYPVEGAKDYGYTF.

In its sample, this clone was seen a few times. This chain joins TRBV7-9 and TRBJ1-1; TRBD1 is a possible D gene (5 bases). V lost 3 bases, J lost 6 bases, and 17 bases lay in between. Germline V gene lookup returns CDR1 SEHNR and CDR2 FQNEAQ (reference sequence). The CDR3 extends over 15 amino acids. CDR3 loop: CASSLALRGGPEAFF. The CDR3 nucleotides are TGTGCCAGCAGCTTGGCGTTGCGGGGCGGACCTGAAGCTTTCTTT.

CDR3 amino acids: CASSQDLGQEWNTIYF. In nucleotides, the CDR3 is TGTGCCAGCAGCCAAGATCTGGGACAGGAATGGAACACCATATATTTT. The chain is built from TRBV4-2 and TRBJ1-3; 8 nucleotides line up with TRBD1. V was pared by 0 bases and J by 7 bases, with 8 bases of the junction left unmatched. CDR1 and CDR2 (germline): LGHNA, YNFKEQ. The CDR3 spans 16 residues.

The V call is TRBV24-1, the J call TRBJ2-1, with 10 bases fitting TRBD2. The CDR3 runs 16 residues. Trimming took 3 bases from V and 4 from J; bases not matched to a gene: 5. Germline V gene sequence: CDR1 KGHDR, CDR2 SFDVKD. The CDR3 nucleotides read TGTGCCACCAGTGATGTGAAAGCGGGAGGGTACAATGAGCAGTTCTTC. Protein product: CATSDVKAGGYNEQFF.

The chain recombines TRBV29-1 with TRBJ1-1; 8 bases map to TRBD1. V lost 8 bases, J lost 1 base, and 6 bases stayed unmatched. Germline CDR1 reads SQVTM; CDR2 reads ANQGSEA. This CDR3 contains 13 residues. The CDR3 loop reads CSPDRGPNTEAFF. Written as DNA, the CDR3 is TGCAGCCCTGACAGGGGACCGAACACTGAAGCTTTCTTT.

The chain links TRBV11-2 to TRBJ2-5, with 10 nucleotides matching TRBD2. The junction had 6 bases not matched to a gene; V was cut back by 3 bases and J by 5 bases. The CDR3 has 15 residues. The V gene's germline CDR1 is SGHAT and CDR2 FQNNGV. Here the CDR3 DNA reads TGTGCCAGCAGCTTTAGCGGGGGGCTGCATGAGACCCAGTACTTC. Translating it yields CASSFSGGLHETQYF.

This chain joins TRBV2 and TRBJ1-1, with D possibly being TRBD1 (5 bases). This CDR3 spans 15 amino acids. The germline CDR1 and CDR2 sequences are SNHLY and FYNNEI. Trimming pared 1 base from V and 5 bases from J, leaving 14 bases between. CDR3: CASSEVVGGGTEAFF. Written as DNA, the CDR3 is TGTGCCAGCAGTGAAGTGGTGGGGGGAGGAACTGAAGCTTTCTTT. The full variable domain, in which reference TRBV2 and TRBJ1-1 provide the parts outside the CDR3, is EPEVTQTPSHQVTQMGQEVILRCVPISNHLYFYWYRQILGQKVEFLVSFYNNEISEKSEIFDDQFSVERPDGSNFTLKIRSTKLEDSAMYFCASSEVVGGGTEAFFGQGTRLTVV.

The rearrangement joins TRBV3-1 (or the pseudogene TRBV3-2) to TRBJ2-5; TRBD2 matches at 7 bases. Germline values: CDR1 LGHDT, CDR2 YNNKEL (reference sequence). With 1 base clipped from V and 4 bases from J, the junction kept 3 bases outside the gene matches. The CDR3 extends over 14 amino acids. The CDR3 is CASSQAGGSETQYF. The CDR3 nucleotides are TGTGCCAGCAGCCAAGCGGGGGGTTCAGAGACCCAGTACTTC.

The chain couples TRBV2 to TRBJ1-2; 7 bases line up with TRBD1. Trimming removed 5 bases from V and 0 bases from J; junction bases left unmatched: 6. This CDR3 comprises 15 residues. CDR1 is SNHLY, CDR2 FYNNEI, per germline. CDR3 region: CASSLRDRANYGYTF. CDR3 DNA: TGTGCCAGCAGTTTGAGAGACAGGGCTAACTATGGCTACACCTTC. The complete variable domain, with remaining parts taken from reference TRBV2 and TRBJ1-2, reads EPEVTQTPSHQVTQMGQEVILRCVPISNHLYFYWYRQILGQKVEFLVSFYNNEISEKSEIFDDQFSVERPDGSNFTLKIRSTKLEDSAMYFCASSLRDRANYGYTFGSGTRLTVV.

This clone appeared a single time. The chain is built from TRBV18 and TRBJ1-2, with a tentative D call TRBD1 (5 bases). The germline V and J ends were trimmed by 1 base and 0 bases, with 15 bases remaining between them. Germline V gives CDR1 KGHSH, CDR2 LQKENI. The CDR3 loop spans 17 amino acids. For the CDR3, the DNA is TGTGCCAGCTCACCACTGTCAGGGATATTAGCTAACTATGGCTACACCTTC. It specifies CASSPLSGILANYGYTF.